Presented here are 14 T cell receptor beta chains from one specimen sequenced in a study of early T cells in non-severe SARS-CoV-2 infection. TCRdb recomputed calls from the 5' RACE reads with MiXCR, one row per CDR3 protein. The table records about 38,000 distinct CDR3 sequences, roughly 4.4% of them present only once. What was sequenced was whole blood. The receptors derive from an adult who was a healthcare worker with PCR-confirmed SARS-CoV-2 infection or an uninfected control (not recorded which).

This clonotype was recorded at least ten times. J is TRBJ2-1 and V is TRBV11-2; D uncertain. The V gene's germline CDR1 is SGHAT and CDR2 FQNNGV. This CDR3 has 15 residues. V gave up 5 bases and J gave up 5 bases, with 16 bases separating them. The CDR3 here is CASSEYVRSDNEQFF. The CDR3 DNA follows: TGTGCCAGCAGCGAGTATGTTCGGTCCGACAATGAGCAGTTCTTC. Based on the CDR3 plus reference TRBV11-2 and TRBJ2-1, the full variable domain is EAGVAQSPRYKIIEKRQSVAFWCNPISGHATLYWYQQILGQGPKLLIQFQNNGVVDDSQLPKDRFSAERLKGVDSTLKIQPAKLEDSAVYLCASSEYVRSDNEQFFGPGTRLTVL.

This clonotype was counted ten times or more. This chain links TRBV18 with TRBJ2-7; 9 bases match TRBD2. The CDR3 is 17 residues long. The ends lost 0 bases at V and 3 bases at J; junction bases unmatched: 9. Germline V CDR1 and CDR2: KGHSH, LQKENI. The CDR3 sequence: CASSPPIGLAGNYEQYF. The CDR3 DNA reads TGTGCCAGCTCACCACCGATAGGGCTAGCGGGGAACTACGAGCAGTACTTC.

This rearrangement joins TRBV20-1 to TRBJ2-7; TRBD1 aligns across 9 bases. This CDR3 spans 14 amino acids. The V gene end was trimmed by 3 bases and the J gene end by 1 base; junction bases not matched to a gene: 4. The V gene's germline CDR1 is DFQATT and CDR2 SNEGSKA (reference sequence). In DNA, the CDR3 is TGCAGTGCTAGCCACAGGGGGCCATCCTACGAGCAGTACTTC. Its protein product is CSASHRGPSYEQYF.

The gene calls are TRBV29-1 and TRBJ1-5, with a possible D match to TRBD1 (5 bases). From germline, CDR1 is SQVTM and CDR2 ANQGSEA. V was shortened by 7 bases and J by 1 base, with 14 bases between the two germline ends. The CDR3 contains 14 residues. For the CDR3, the DNA is TGCAGCGCGGGGACGGCGGACAGCAATCAGCCCCAGCATTTT. Amino acids: CSAGTADSNQPQHF.

This clonotype was recorded at least ten times. The chain combines TRBV20-1 with TRBJ1-1; D gene uncertain. This CDR3 spans 13 amino acids. The V gene's germline CDR1 is DFQATT and CDR2 SNEGSKA (reference sequence). The germline V and J ends were trimmed by 0 bases and 6 bases, with 11 bases remaining between them. CDR3 sequence reads: CSAREAADPEAFF. The DNA for the CDR3 is TGCAGTGCTAGAGAAGCGGCAGACCCTGAAGCTTTCTTT.

The table lists this clonotype with many counts. This sequence joins TRBV7-9 and TRBJ2-1; 11 nucleotides line up with TRBD2. The ends lost 5 bases at V and 4 bases at J; junction bases unmatched: 10. Germline CDR1 reads SEHNR; CDR2 reads FQNEAQ (reference sequence). The CDR3 contains 17 residues. CDR3 bases: TGTGCCAGCAGCCCCTCCCTACTAGCGGGGGTTTACAATGAGCAGTTCTTC. Translation gives CASSPSLLAGVYNEQFF.

In its sample, this clonotype was seen many times. V and J are TRBV5-1 and TRBJ1-1, with D maybe TRBD1 (6 bases). The CDR3 length is 16 residues. V lost 0 bases, J lost 5 bases, and 17 bases lay in between. Germline assignment: CDR1 SGHRS and CDR2 YFSETQ. The CDR3 is CASSLVGGAKSTEAFF. The DNA for the CDR3 is TGCGCCAGCAGCTTGGTAGGGGGGGCGAAATCGACTGAAGCTTTCTTT.

The sample holds many counts of this clonotype. The chain carries TRBV7-3 and TRBJ2-7; D possibly corresponds to TRBD2 (6 bases). Germline V lookup: CDR1 SGHTA, CDR2 FQGTGA. Trimming cost V 3 bases and J 2 bases, with 11 bases left between them. The CDR3 length is 14 residues. The CDR3 sequence: CASSLSRGPYEQYF. Here the CDR3 DNA reads TGTGCCAGCAGCTTGTCGCGGGGACCCTACGAGCAGTACTTC.

This clonotype was observed many times. The CDR3 reads CAWSRWEDFTGELFF. CDR3 DNA sequence: TGTGCCTGGAGTAGATGGGAGGACTTCACCGGGGAGCTGTTTTTT. The V call is TRBV30, the J call TRBJ2-2; D is possibly TRBD2 (6 bases). The V and J ends lost 2 bases and 4 bases respectively, with 14 bases between them. This CDR3 spans 15 amino acids. Germline V gives CDR1 GTSNPN, CDR2 SVGIG (reference sequence).

The sample holds many counts of this clonotype. The J gene is TRBJ2-5, the V gene TRBV6-5; D call uncertain. V lost 0 bases to trimming and J lost 2 bases, with 7 bases between them. The CDR3 consists of 14 residues. CDR1 is MNHEY, CDR2 SVGAGI, per germline. The CDR3 DNA reads TGTGCCAGCAGTTACTCAGGCCCACAAGAGACCCAGTACTTC. Protein product: CASSYSGPQETQYF.

At least ten counts were recorded for this clonotype. This chain joins TRBV6-5 and TRBJ2-3; 9 positions agree with TRBD2. The trim removed 6 bases at V and 2 bases at J, leaving 12 bases unmatched. CDR3 size: 17 residues. The germline V gene has CDR1 MNHEY and CDR2 SVGAGI. The CDR3 region is CASRSQGSGGYTDTQYF. The CDR3 DNA follows: TGTGCCAGCAGGTCTCAAGGCAGCGGGGGGTACACAGATACGCAGTATTTT.

This chain uses TRBV12-3 or TRBV12-4 with TRBJ1-1; D might be TRBD1 (5 bases). The CDR3 is 15 amino acids. V was cut by 4 bases and J by 11 bases, with 23 bases left in between. The CDR3 DNA reads TGTGCCAGCAGTTCAATTCAGCACGTGTGGGGCCGCGCTTTCTTT. Encoded protein: CASSSIQHVWGRAFF.

The rearrangement uses TRBV6-6 and TRBJ1-4, with TRBD1 as a possible D gene (6 bases). CDR1 and CDR2 (germline): MNHNY, SVGAGI (reference sequence). The V and J ends lost 5 bases and 8 bases respectively, with 18 bases between them. The CDR3 covers 15 residues. The chain's CDR3 is CASSLPGPQGEKLFF. The CDR3 DNA is TGTGCCAGCAGTCTACCCGGCCCCCAGGGGGAAAAACTGTTTTTT.

The table lists this clonotype with many counts. The chain is built from TRBV2 and TRBJ1-5; D gene uncertain. The germline gives CDR1 SNHLY, CDR2 FYNNEI. The V and J ends lost 8 bases and 5 bases respectively, with 13 bases between them. The CDR3 covers 13 residues. CDR3 sequence reads: CASEGEAHQPQHF. Here the CDR3 DNA reads TGTGCCAGCGAAGGTGAAGCGCATCAGCCCCAGCATTTT.